One and the same sample provided the 19 T cell receptor beta chains below, sequenced in a study of blood T cell repertoires in COVID-19. Generated by immunoSEQ multiplex PCR, the TCRdb table keeps only in-frame clones and is missing some. This sample yields about 74,000 clones, of which almost 90% are seen a single time; more than 1.5% belongs to the top ten. The specimen was peripheral blood. The receptors were gathered from a woman of 80 years or more with active or convalescent COVID-19.

This clone was counted a single time. V usage is TRBV6-2 or TRBV6-3 and J usage is TRBJ1-1; 8 positions match TRBD1. With V trimmed by 0 bases and J by 4 bases, 22 bases remained unmatched. Germline CDR1 and CDR2: MNHEY and SVGEGT. The CDR3 has 21 residues. The CDR3 DNA reads as TGTGCCAGCAGTTACTCGTGGACAGGGACTATACCCTCTCGGTATGTCACTGAAGCTTTCTTT. It yields the protein CASSYSWTGTIPSRYVTEAFF.

The V call is TRBV7-2, the J call TRBJ1-6, with D possibly being TRBD1 (5 bases). The CDR3 spans 15 residues. The germline V and J ends were trimmed by 1 base and 10 bases, with 14 bases remaining between them. Germline-derived CDR1 and CDR2 are SGHTA and FQGNSA. DNA for the CDR3: TGTGCCAGCAGCTTAGTAGCCAGGGCTGGGTCACCCCTCCACTTT. Amino acids: CASSLVARAGSPLHF.

The chain couples TRBV7-2 to TRBJ2-1, with 7 bases identical to TRBD2. The V segment lost 5 bases and the J segment 13 bases; nucleotides outside the gene matches: 11. The CDR3 runs to 13 residues. Germline V gives CDR1 SGHTA, CDR2 FQGNSA. The CDR3 spells CASSPIIGGFQFF. CDR3 coding DNA: TGTGCCAGCAGCCCTATCATCGGGGGGTTCCAGTTCTTC.

This rearrangement joins TRBV21-1 to TRBJ1-2; the table's D gene call, TRBD1, was not cross checked with the DNA. TRBV21-1 is shown as a pseudogene. The CDR3 contains 14 residues. CDR3 protein: CASSSHRASVGYTF. The CDR3 region has the DNA TGTGCCAGCAGCAGCCACAGGGCCTCGGTAGGCTACACCTTC.

This sequence joins TRBV18 and TRBJ1-2, with a weak D call TRBD1 (5 bases). CDR1 is KGHSH, CDR2 LQKENI, per germline. CDR3 length: 12 amino acids. V lost 3 bases and J 7 bases, leaving 9 bases between the germline ends. CDR3 sequence reads: CASSPEGSGYTF. CDR3 sequence (DNA): TGTGCCAGCTCACCGGAGGGGAGTGGCTACACCTTC.

This sequence joins TRBV7-2 and TRBJ2-7, with 7 bases lining up with TRBD2. CDR1 is SGHTA, CDR2 FQGNSA, per germline. The CDR3 is 14 amino acids. Germline trimming cut 0 bases from V and 2 bases from J; bases unmatched to any gene: 1. The DNA of the CDR3 is TGTGCCAGCAGCTTAGCTCGGGAGGCCTACGAGCAGTACTTC. Translated, it gives CASSLAREAYEQYF.

V gene TRBV7-2 combines with J gene TRBJ1-2; the match to TRBD1 covers 7 bases. V was clipped by 1 base and J by 3 bases; unmatched bases: 14. This CDR3 is built from 18 residues. Germline V lookup: CDR1 SGHTA, CDR2 FQGNSA. The CDR3, as DNA: TGTGCCAGCAGCTTAGAGGGGGGACAGTATTATACCTACTATGGCTACACCTTC. It codes for CASSLEGGQYYTYYGYTF.

This clone was recorded a few times. J is TRBJ2-7 and V is TRBV5-6; no reliable D call. V gave up 4 bases and J gave up 4 bases, with 12 bases separating them. The CDR3 sequence is 13 residues long. Germline assignment: CDR1 SGHDT and CDR2 YYEEEE. This chain's CDR3 is CASSAVDNYEQYF. The CDR3 nucleotides read TGTGCCAGCAGCGCCGTAGACAATTACGAGCAGTACTTC.

The chain is built from TRBV3-1 (or the pseudogene TRBV3-2) and TRBJ2-3; 11 bases agree with TRBD2. Per the germline V gene, CDR1 is LGHDT and CDR2 is YNNKEL (reference sequence). Unmatched junction bases numbered 4, after V lost 1 base and J lost 4 bases. The CDR3 is made up of 16 amino acids. Here the CDR3 DNA reads TGTGCCAGCAGCCAAGCACTAGCGGGAGTGGCAGATACGCAGTATTTT. Protein sequence: CASSQALAGVADTQYF.

The rearrangement links TRBV4-3 to TRBJ1-3; D is ambiguous. Germline CDR1 and CDR2: LGHNA and YSLEER. The CDR3 totals 18 residues. Trimming removed 3 bases from V and 1 base from J, with 19 bases in between. The CDR3 DNA follows: TGCGCCAGCAGCCAGAGAACGGACGGGAGAGGGTCTGGAAACACCATATATTTT. This codes for CASSQRTDGRGSGNTIYF.

The V call is TRBV27, the J call TRBJ2-2; D uncertain. Germline V gives CDR1 MNHEY, CDR2 SMNVEV (reference sequence). Trimming removed 5 bases from V and 1 base from J, with 14 bases in between. The CDR3 is 16 residues long. Written as DNA, the CDR3 is TGTGCCAGCAGTCCGAAACGGTTTTTGAACACCGGGGAGCTGTTTTTT. It is translated as CASSPKRFLNTGELFF.

This rearrangement joins TRBV25-1 to TRBJ2-2; TRBD2 aligns across 8 bases. CDR1 is MGHDK, CDR2 SYGVNS, per germline. After removal of 3 bases from V and 7 bases from J, the junction contained 13 bases not matched to a gene. This CDR3 has 17 residues. The CDR3 region has the DNA TGTGCCAGCAGTGACCCGGGGGGGGCCCGATTAAGCGGGGAGCTGTTTTTT. This encodes CASSDPGGARLSGELFF.

This sequence joins TRBV27 and TRBJ2-1, with TRBD2 matching over 11 bases. Trimming took 4 bases from V and 5 from J; bases not matched to a gene: 10. The V gene's germline CDR1 is MNHEY and CDR2 SMNVEV (reference sequence). The CDR3 sequence is 17 residues long. The CDR3 sequence is CASSSPPGLAGNNEQFF. The CDR3 nucleotides are TGTGCCAGCAGTTCCCCCCCTGGACTAGCGGGTAACAATGAGCAGTTCTTC.

The V call is TRBV3-1 (or the pseudogene TRBV3-2), the J call TRBJ2-2; 12 bases align to TRBD1. Per the germline V gene, CDR1 is LGHDT and CDR2 is YNNKEL (reference sequence). CDR3 length: 16 residues. V dropped 10 bases and J dropped 4; count of bases not matched to a gene: 10. The CDR3, as DNA: TGTGCCATACGGGACAGGGGGCGAGGAAGCACCGGGGAGCTGTTTTTT. It encodes CAIRDRGRGSTGELFF.

V and J are TRBV5-1 and TRBJ2-2, with 9 bases aligning to TRBD2. V lost 2 bases, J lost 4 bases, and 6 bases stayed unmatched. Germline CDR1 SGHRS, CDR2 YFSETQ. There are 16 residues in the CDR3. CDR3 sequence: CASSLLAGAGTGELFF. Written as DNA, the CDR3 is TGCGCCAGCAGCTTATTAGCGGGAGCGGGCACCGGGGAGCTGTTTTTT. The whole variable domain, remainder taken from reference TRBV5-1 and TRBJ2-2, is KAGVTQTPRYLIKTRGQQVTLSCSPISGHRSVSWYQQTPGQGLQFLFEYFSETQRNKGNFPGRFSGRQFSNSRSEMNVSTLELGDSALYLCASSLLAGAGTGELFFGEGSRLTVL.

The chain combines TRBV5-4 with TRBJ2-3; TRBD1 might be the D (5 bases). The CDR3 has 16 residues. V was trimmed by 2 bases and J by 0 bases, leaving 13 bases between them. Germline lookup yields CDR1 SGHNT and CDR2 YYREEE (reference sequence). The DNA of the CDR3 is TGTGCCAGCAGCTTTAAGACAGAGCCTAGCACAGATACGCAGTATTTT. Its translation: CASSFKTEPSTDTQYF.

This rearrangement joins TRBV25-1 to TRBJ2-7; D might be TRBD1 (5 bases). Per the germline V gene, CDR1 is MGHDK and CDR2 is SYGVNS. The CDR3 consists of 15 residues. V lost 6 bases and J lost 7, with 22 bases in between. In DNA form, the CDR3 reads TGTGCCAGCAGCCCCGCCCGACAGTTTTTGTATGAGCAGTACTTC. Translated, it gives CASSPARQFLYEQYF.

The V and J genes are TRBV7-2 and TRBJ2-2, with TRBD2 identical over 9 bases. The CDR3 extends over 16 amino acids. The trim removed 5 bases at V and 4 bases at J, leaving 8 bases unmatched. From germline, CDR1 is SGHTA and CDR2 FQGNSA. The CDR3 loop is CASSPRVTSGTGELFF. CDR3 DNA sequence: TGTGCCAGCAGCCCTCGGGTGACTAGCGGCACCGGGGAGCTGTTTTTT.

V is TRBV7-8 and J is TRBJ2-1, with a possible D match to TRBD1 (5 bases). The CDR3 extends over 13 amino acids. Trimming pared 5 bases from V and 12 bases from J, leaving 17 bases between. Germline V lookup: CDR1 SGHVS, CDR2 FQNEAQ. Written as DNA, the CDR3 is TGTGCCAGCAGCCCACGGACAAATCTACCGCAGTTCTTC. It codes for CASSPRTNLPQFF.